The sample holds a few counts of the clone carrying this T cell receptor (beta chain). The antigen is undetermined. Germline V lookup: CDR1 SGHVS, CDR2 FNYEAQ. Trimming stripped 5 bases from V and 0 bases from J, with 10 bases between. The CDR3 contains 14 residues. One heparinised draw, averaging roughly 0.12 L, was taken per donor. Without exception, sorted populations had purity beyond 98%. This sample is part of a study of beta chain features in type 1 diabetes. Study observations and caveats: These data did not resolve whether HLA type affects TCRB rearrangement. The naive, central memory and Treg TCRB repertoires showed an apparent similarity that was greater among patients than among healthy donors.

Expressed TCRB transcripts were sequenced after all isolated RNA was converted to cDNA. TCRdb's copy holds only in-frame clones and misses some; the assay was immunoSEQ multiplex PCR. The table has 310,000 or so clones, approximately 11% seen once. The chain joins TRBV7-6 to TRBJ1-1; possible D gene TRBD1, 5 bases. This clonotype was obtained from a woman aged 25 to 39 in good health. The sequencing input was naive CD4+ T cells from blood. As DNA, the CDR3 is TGTGCCAGCAGCCAACAGGAAATGAACACTGAAGCTTTCTTT. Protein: CASSQQEMNTEAFF.